The 15 T cell receptor beta chains listed next were all sequenced from one sample in a study of blood T cell repertoires in COVID-19. The protocol was immunoSEQ multiplex PCR, while the TCRdb copy is restricted to in-frame clones and leaves out a portion. The sample carries about 400,000 clones, 85% to 90% recorded once. Sample: PBMCs or T cells enriched from blood (not recorded which). All receptors derive from a woman aged 25 to 45 with acute COVID-19.

This rearrangement joins TRBV19 to TRBJ1-1; a weak D match, TRBD1 (6 bases). CDR3 size: 16 residues. V was pared by 8 bases and J by 0 bases, with 19 bases between. Germline CDR1 is LNHDA and CDR2 is SQIVND (reference sequence). The CDR3 here is CASCPAQGPMNTEAFF. In DNA form, the CDR3 reads TGTGCCAGTTGCCCAGCCCAGGGGCCTATGAACACTGAAGCTTTCTTT.

The chain employs TRBV7-9 and TRBJ1-3; a weak D match, TRBD1 (6 bases). In germline, CDR1 is SEHNR, CDR2 FQNEAQ (reference sequence). V dropped 0 bases and J dropped 2 bases, with 11 bases sitting between them. The CDR3 contains 16 residues. CDR3 in amino acids: CASSLARGATGNTIYF. The DNA of the CDR3 is TGTGCCAGCAGCTTAGCACGGGGGGCAACTGGAAACACCATATATTTT.

The genes are TRBV6-5 and TRBJ1-2, with D maybe TRBD1 (5 bases). The CDR3 is 15 amino acids. Trimming stripped 4 bases from V and 8 bases from J, with 20 bases between. Germline CDR1 reads MNHEY; CDR2 reads SVGAGI. As DNA, the CDR3 is TGTGCCAGCAGTTCCCGTGGGGGGGGGAGCTGGGGCTACACCTTC. This encodes CASSSRGGGSWGYTF.

The rearrangement links TRBV7-2 to TRBJ2-7; 7 bases agree with TRBD1. Germline V CDR1 and CDR2: SGHTA, FQGNSA. The CDR3 has 14 residues. V shed 5 bases and J 3 bases; nucleotides not matched to a gene: 7. The CDR3 sequence is CASSVRQGRYEQYF. The CDR3 nucleotides read TGTGCCAGCAGCGTCAGACAGGGTCGCTACGAGCAGTACTTC.

This clone has only one observation. This sample also contains other DNA sequences that code for the same CDR3. The CDR3 sequence is CASSRTGTEAFF. The CDR3 DNA is TGTGCCAGCAGCCGGACAGGCACTGAAGCTTTCTTT. The V and J genes are TRBV3-1 (or the pseudogene TRBV3-2) and TRBJ1-1, with 7 positions matching TRBD1. Germline CDR1 reads LGHDT; CDR2 reads YNNKEL (reference sequence). J was trimmed by 4 bases and V by 4 bases; bases with no gene match: 0. The CDR3 covers 12 residues.

This chain connects TRBV19 to TRBJ1-4; D is ambiguous. The CDR3 totals 15 residues. V was clipped by 9 bases and J by 4 bases, with 18 bases between them. The germline CDR1 and CDR2 sequences are LNHDA and SQIVND (reference sequence). For the CDR3, the DNA is TGTGCCAGAGAGGCCACCGTCCTTATTAATGAAAAACTGTTTTTT. It specifies CAREATVLINEKLFF.

This CDR3 is CASSSTGSYEQYF. The CDR3 DNA reads as TGTGCCAGCAGCTCTACAGGTTCCTACGAGCAGTACTTC. V usage is TRBV11-1 and J usage is TRBJ2-7; maybe TRBD1 (5 bases). CDR1 and CDR2 from the germline V gene are SGHAT and FQDESV (reference sequence). This CDR3 is built from 13 residues. V lost 4 bases, J lost 1 base, and 8 bases lay in between.

Comment on this clone: The sample has other DNA sequences that encode this CDR3 too. The rearrangement uses TRBV29-1 and TRBJ2-7; D may be TRBD1 (6 bases). The V gene's germline CDR1 is SQVTM and CDR2 ANQGSEA. Trimming removed 5 bases at V and 2 bases at J, with 10 bases between. This CDR3 contains 12 residues. CDR3 in amino acids: CSVLTGAYEQYF. The CDR3 DNA reads as TGCAGCGTTTTGACAGGTGCCTACGAGCAGTACTTC.

The chain links TRBV2 to TRBJ2-1, with D possibly TRBD2 on 6 matching bases. There are 15 residues in the CDR3. CDR1 and CDR2 (germline): SNHLY, FYNNEI. Trimming left V 4 bases short and J 0 bases short, with 10 bases between. The CDR3 loop reads CASSVAGSSYNEQFF. For the CDR3, the DNA is TGTGCCAGCAGTGTTGCGGGGAGCTCCTACAATGAGCAGTTCTTC.

This clone occurred once. This chain joins TRBV30 and TRBJ1-6; D is unresolved. Between the trimmed V and J ends, which lost 8 bases and 7 bases, there was a span of 15 bases. CDR1 and CDR2 from the germline V gene are GTSNPN and SVGIG (reference sequence). The CDR3 sequence is 13 residues long. The CDR3 nucleotides are TGTGCCGGGGATGAGGGAGGGAATTCACCCCTCCACTTT. Its translation: CAGDEGGNSPLHF. Using reference TRBV30 and TRBJ1-6 for the parts outside the CDR3, the full variable domain is SQTIHQWPATLVQPVGSPLSLECTVEGTSNPNLYWYRQAAGRGLQLLFYSVGIGQISSEVPQNLSASRPQDRQFILSSKKLLLSDSGFYLCAGDEGGNSPLHFGNGTRLTVT.

The chain uses TRBV4-1 and TRBJ2-1; 7 nucleotides line up with TRBD1. Per the germline V gene, CDR1 is MGHRA and CDR2 is YSYEKL. The CDR3 runs 16 residues. Losses at the gene ends were 0 bases for V and 3 bases for J; bases not matched to a gene: 5. The CDR3 region has the DNA TGCGCCAGCAGCCAAGATCTCGCAGGGGGCTACAATGAGCAGTTCTTC. It encodes CASSQDLAGGYNEQFF.

The chain recombines TRBV19 with TRBJ2-4, with a possible D match to TRBD2 (6 bases). CDR3 length equals 18 residues. Germline CDR1 LNHDA, CDR2 SQIVND (reference sequence). Trimming left V 4 bases short and J 0 bases short, with 19 bases between. This CDR3 reads CASSKGGGLTRAKNIQYF. For the CDR3, the DNA is TGTGCCAGTAGTAAGGGAGGAGGTTTGACGCGAGCCAAAAACATTCAGTACTTC.

V usage is TRBV4-1 and J usage is TRBJ2-7; maybe TRBD2 (5 bases). There are 15 residues in the CDR3. In germline, CDR1 is MGHRA, CDR2 YSYEKL. V gave up 3 bases and J gave up 3 bases, with 15 bases separating them. CDR3 sequence reads: CASSHTDSSSYEQYF. CDR3 coding DNA: TGCGCCAGCAGCCACACGGACTCCTCAAGCTACGAGCAGTACTTC.

Here the CDR3 reads CASSTGLASDRAGELFF. CDR3 bases: TGTGCCAGCAGTACGGGACTAGCCTCCGATCGGGCCGGGGAGCTGTTTTTT. The chain links TRBV2 to TRBJ2-2, with TRBD2 matching over 9 bases. V lost 5 bases to trimming and J lost 6 bases; unmatched junction nucleotides: 13. CDR3 length equals 17 residues. Germline V CDR1 and CDR2: SNHLY, FYNNEI.

V usage is TRBV5-1 and J usage is TRBJ1-2, with 8 positions matching TRBD1. V trimming: 4 bases; J trimming: 6 bases; junction bases outside the gene matches: 5. Germline loops: CDR1 SGHRS, CDR2 YFSETQ. CDR3 length: 13 amino acids. CDR3 in DNA: TGCGCCAGCAGCGCGGGGACAGGCCATGGCTACACCTTC. It codes for CASSAGTGHGYTF.